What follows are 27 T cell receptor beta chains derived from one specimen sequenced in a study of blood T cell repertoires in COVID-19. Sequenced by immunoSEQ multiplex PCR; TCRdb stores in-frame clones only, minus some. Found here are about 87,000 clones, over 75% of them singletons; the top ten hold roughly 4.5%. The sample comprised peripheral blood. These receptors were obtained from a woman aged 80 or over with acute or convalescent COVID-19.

For the CDR3, the DNA is TGTGCCACCAGTGATCCTCGACAGGGTAACACCGGGGAGCTGTTTTTT. Residues: CATSDPRQGNTGELFF. The chain joins TRBV24-1 to TRBJ2-2; 7 bases match TRBD1. Germline values: CDR1 KGHDR, CDR2 SFDVKD. Unmatched junction bases numbered 5, after V lost 3 bases and J lost 2 bases. The CDR3 loop spans 16 amino acids.

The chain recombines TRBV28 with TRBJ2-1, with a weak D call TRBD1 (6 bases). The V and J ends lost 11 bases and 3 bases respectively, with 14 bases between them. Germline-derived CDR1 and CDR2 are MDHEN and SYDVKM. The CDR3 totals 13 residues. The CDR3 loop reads CACRDIDYNEQFF. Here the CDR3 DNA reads TGTGCCTGCCGGGACATCGACTACAATGAGCAGTTCTTC.

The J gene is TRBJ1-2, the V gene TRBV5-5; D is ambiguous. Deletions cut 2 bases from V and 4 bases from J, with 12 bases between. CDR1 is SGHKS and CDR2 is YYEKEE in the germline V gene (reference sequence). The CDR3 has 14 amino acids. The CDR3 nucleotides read TGTGCCAGCAGCTTAAGTCAGAATTTCTATGGCTACACCTTC. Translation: CASSLSQNFYGYTF.

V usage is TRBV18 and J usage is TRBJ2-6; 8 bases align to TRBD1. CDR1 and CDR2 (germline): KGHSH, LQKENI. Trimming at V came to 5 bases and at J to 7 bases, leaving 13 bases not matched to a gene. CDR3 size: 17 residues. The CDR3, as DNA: TGTGCCAGCTCAAGGGACCTCACAGGGGGAGTAGCCAACGTCCTGACTTTC. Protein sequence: CASSRDLTGGVANVLTF.

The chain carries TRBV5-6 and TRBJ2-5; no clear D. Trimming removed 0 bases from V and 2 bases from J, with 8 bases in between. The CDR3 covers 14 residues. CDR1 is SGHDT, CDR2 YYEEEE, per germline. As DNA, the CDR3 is TGTGCCAGCAGCTTGGTTGGCAGTCAAGAGACCCAGTACTTC. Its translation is CASSLVGSQETQYF.

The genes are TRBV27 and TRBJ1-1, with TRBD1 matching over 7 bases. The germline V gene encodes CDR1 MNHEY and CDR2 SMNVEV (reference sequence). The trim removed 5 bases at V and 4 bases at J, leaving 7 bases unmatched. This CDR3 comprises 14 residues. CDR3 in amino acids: CASSLNRGGTEAFF. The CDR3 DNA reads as TGTGCCAGCAGTCTAAACAGGGGTGGCACTGAAGCTTTCTTT.

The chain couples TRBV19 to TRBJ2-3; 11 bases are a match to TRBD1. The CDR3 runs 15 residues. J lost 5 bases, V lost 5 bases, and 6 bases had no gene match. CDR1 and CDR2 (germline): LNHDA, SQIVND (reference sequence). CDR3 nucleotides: TGTGCCAGTAGTGTCGGGACAGGGGGAGGAGATACGCAGTATTTT. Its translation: CASSVGTGGGDTQYF.

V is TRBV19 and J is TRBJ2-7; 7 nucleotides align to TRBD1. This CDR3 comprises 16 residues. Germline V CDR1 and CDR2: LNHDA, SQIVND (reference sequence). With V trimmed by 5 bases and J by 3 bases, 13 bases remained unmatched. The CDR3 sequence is CASSPRQGQGSYEQYF. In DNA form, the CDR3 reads TGTGCCAGTAGTCCCAGACAGGGCCAAGGGAGCTACGAGCAGTACTTC.

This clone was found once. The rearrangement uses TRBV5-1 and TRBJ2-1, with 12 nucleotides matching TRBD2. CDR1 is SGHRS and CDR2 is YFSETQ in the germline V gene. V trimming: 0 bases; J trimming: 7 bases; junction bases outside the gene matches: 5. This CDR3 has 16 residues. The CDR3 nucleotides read TGCGCCAGCAGCTTGGTCGTGACTAGCGGGAGAAATGAGCAGTTCTTC. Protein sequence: CASSLVVTSGRNEQFF. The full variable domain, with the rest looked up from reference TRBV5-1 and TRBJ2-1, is KAGVTQTPRYLIKTRGQQVTLSCSPISGHRSVSWYQQTPGQGLQFLFEYFSETQRNKGNFPGRFSGRQFSNSRSEMNVSTLELGDSALYLCASSLVVTSGRNEQFFGPGTRLTVL.

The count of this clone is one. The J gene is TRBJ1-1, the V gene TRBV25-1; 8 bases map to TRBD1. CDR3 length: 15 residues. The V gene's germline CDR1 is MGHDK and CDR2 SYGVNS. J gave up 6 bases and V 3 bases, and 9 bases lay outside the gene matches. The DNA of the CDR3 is TGTGCCAGCAGTGAGCCCGGACAGGGTATTTCTGAAGCTTTCTTT. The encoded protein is CASSEPGQGISEAFF. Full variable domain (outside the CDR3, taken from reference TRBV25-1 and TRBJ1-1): EADIYQTPRYLVIGTGKKITLECSQTMGHDKMYWYQQDPGMELHLIHYSYGVNSTEKGDLSSESTVSRIRTEHFPLTLESARPSHTSQYLCASSEPGQGISEAFFGQGTRLTVV.

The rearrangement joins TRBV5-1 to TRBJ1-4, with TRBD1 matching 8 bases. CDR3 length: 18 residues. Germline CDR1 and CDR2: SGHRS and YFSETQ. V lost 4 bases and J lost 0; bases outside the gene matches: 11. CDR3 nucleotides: TGCGCCAGCAGCCCCGGGACAGGAGTTCGTGCAACTAATGAAAAACTGTTTTTT. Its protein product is CASSPGTGVRATNEKLFF.

The CDR3 reads CASSLGPGGGTPLHF. The CDR3 nucleotides are TGCGCCAGCAGCTTGGGACCAGGGGGCGGGACACCCCTCCACTTT. This sequence joins TRBV5-1 and TRBJ1-6, with TRBD1 matching over 8 bases. Germline assignment: CDR1 SGHRS and CDR2 YFSETQ. The CDR3 is 15 residues long. J gave up 11 bases and V 0 bases, and 7 bases lay outside the gene matches.

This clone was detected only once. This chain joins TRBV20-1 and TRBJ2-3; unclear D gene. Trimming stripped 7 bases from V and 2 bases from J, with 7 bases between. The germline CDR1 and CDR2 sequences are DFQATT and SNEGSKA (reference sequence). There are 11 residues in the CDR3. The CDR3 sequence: CSGGSTDTQYF. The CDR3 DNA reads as TGCAGTGGAGGCTCCACAGATACGCAGTATTTT.

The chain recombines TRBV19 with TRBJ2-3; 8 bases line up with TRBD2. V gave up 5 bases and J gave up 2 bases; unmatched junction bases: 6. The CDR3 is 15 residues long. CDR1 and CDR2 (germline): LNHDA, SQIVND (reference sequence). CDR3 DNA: TGTGCCAGTAGTCATGAGCGGGGGTACACAGATACGCAGTATTTT. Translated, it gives CASSHERGYTDTQYF.

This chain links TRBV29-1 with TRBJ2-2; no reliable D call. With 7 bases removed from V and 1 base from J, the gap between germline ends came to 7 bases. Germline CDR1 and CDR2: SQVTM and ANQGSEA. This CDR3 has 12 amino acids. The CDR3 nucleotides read TGCAGCGGGGGTATGAACACCGGGGAGCTGTTTTTT. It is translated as CSGGMNTGELFF.

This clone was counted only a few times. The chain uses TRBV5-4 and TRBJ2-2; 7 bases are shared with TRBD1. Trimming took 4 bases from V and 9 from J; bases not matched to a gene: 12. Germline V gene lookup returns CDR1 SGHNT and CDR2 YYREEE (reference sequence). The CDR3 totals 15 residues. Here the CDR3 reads CASSKIGDSLRELFF. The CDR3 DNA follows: TGTGCCAGCAGCAAGATTGGGGACAGTCTCCGGGAGCTGTTTTTT.

In DNA, the CDR3 is TGTGCCAGCACCCCGACAGGACGGGGCGAGCAGTACTTC. Translated: CASTPTGRGEQYF. The chain has TRBV12-3 or TRBV12-4 and TRBJ2-7, with D perhaps TRBD1 (6 bases). Trimming left V 7 bases short and J 6 bases short, with 16 bases between. The CDR3 is made up of 13 amino acids.

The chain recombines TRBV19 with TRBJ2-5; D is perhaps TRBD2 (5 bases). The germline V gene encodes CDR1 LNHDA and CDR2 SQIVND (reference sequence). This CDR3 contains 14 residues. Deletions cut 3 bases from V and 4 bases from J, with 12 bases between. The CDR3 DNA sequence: TGTGCCAGTAGTATCCCGGCAGGAGGAGAGACCCAGTACTTC. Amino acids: CASSIPAGGETQYF.

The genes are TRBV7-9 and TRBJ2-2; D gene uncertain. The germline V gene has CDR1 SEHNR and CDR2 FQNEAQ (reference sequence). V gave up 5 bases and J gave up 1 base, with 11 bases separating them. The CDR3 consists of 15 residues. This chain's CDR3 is CASSPRLLNTGELFF. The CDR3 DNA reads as TGTGCCAGCAGCCCCCGTTTGTTGAACACCGGGGAGCTGTTTTTT.

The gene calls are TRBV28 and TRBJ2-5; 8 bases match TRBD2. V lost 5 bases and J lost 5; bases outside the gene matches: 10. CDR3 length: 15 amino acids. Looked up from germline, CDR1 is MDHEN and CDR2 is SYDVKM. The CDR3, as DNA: TGTGCCAGCAGTAGGAGAGGACTAGCCGGGGAGACCCAGTACTTC. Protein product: CASSRRGLAGETQYF.

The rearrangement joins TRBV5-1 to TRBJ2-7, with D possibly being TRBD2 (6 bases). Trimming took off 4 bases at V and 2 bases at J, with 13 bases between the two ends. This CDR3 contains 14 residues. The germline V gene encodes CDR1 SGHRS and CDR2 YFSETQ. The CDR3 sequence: CASSRSGGAYEQYF. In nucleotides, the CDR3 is TGCGCCAGCAGCCGAAGTGGCGGGGCCTACGAGCAGTACTTC.

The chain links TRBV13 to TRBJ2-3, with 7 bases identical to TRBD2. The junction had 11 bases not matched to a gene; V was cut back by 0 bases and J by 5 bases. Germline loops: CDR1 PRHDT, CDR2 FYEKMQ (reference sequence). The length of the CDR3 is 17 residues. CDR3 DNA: TGTGCCAGCAGCTTAGGGTACAGGAGGAGCGGGATAGATACGCAGTATTTT. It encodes CASSLGYRRSGIDTQYF.

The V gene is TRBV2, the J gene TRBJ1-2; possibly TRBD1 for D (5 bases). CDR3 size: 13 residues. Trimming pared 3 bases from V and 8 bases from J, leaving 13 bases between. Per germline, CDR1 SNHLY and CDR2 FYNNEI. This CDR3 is CASSEGRVEGYTF. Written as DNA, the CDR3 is TGTGCCAGCAGTGAGGGCAGGGTGGAGGGCTACACCTTC. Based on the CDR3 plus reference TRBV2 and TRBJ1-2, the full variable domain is EPEVTQTPSHQVTQMGQEVILRCVPISNHLYFYWYRQILGQKVEFLVSFYNNEISEKSEIFDDQFSVERPDGSNFTLKIRSTKLEDSAMYFCASSEGRVEGYTFGSGTRLTVV.

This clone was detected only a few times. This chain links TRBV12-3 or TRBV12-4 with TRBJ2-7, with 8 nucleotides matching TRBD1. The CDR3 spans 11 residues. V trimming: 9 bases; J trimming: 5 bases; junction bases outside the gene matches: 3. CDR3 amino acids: CASGQGHEQYF. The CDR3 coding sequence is TGTGCCAGTGGACAGGGCCACGAGCAGTACTTC.

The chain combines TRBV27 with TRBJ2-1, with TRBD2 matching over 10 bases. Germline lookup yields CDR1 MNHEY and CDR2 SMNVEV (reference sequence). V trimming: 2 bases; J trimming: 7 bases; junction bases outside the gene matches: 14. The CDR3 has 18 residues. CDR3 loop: CASSLSGLAAGGLNEQFF. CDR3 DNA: TGTGCCAGCAGTTTAAGCGGGTTGGCAGCGGGAGGGTTAAATGAGCAGTTCTTC.

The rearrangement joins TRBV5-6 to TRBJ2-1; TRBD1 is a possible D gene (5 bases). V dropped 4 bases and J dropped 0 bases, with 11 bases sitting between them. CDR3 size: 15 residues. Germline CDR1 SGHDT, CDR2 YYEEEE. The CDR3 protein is CASSTSGNSYNEQFF. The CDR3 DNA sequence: TGTGCCAGCAGCACCTCAGGGAACTCCTACAATGAGCAGTTCTTC.

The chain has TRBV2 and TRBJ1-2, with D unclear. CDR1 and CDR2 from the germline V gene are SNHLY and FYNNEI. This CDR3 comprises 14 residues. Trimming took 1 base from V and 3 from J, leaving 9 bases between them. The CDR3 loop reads CASSEGARYYGYTF. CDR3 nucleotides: TGTGCCAGCAGTGAAGGTGCCAGATACTATGGCTACACCTTC.